One and the same sample provided the 27 T cell receptor beta chains below, sequenced in a study of patients with pleural tuberculosis. One entry per CDR3 protein results from TCRdb running MiXCR on the reads. The table has about 50,000 distinct CDR3 sequences, 5.5% to 8% seen once. These receptors were collected from a human donor with pleural tuberculosis.

Many counts were recorded for this clonotype. This chain links TRBV29-1 with TRBJ1-1, with 7 bases identical to TRBD1. V shed 7 bases and J 3 bases; nucleotides not matched to a gene: 5. Per germline, CDR1 SQVTM and CDR2 ANQGSEA. The CDR3 has 12 residues. The CDR3 region is CSARTGDTEAFF. CDR3 nucleotide sequence: TGCAGCGCTCGGACAGGAGACACTGAAGCTTTCTTT.

There are many counts of this clonotype. V usage is TRBV18 and J usage is TRBJ2-1, with D unclear. CDR3 length equals 11 residues. Trimming shortened V by 5 bases and J by 8 bases, and 7 bases separated the two germline ends. Germline values: CDR1 KGHSH, CDR2 LQKENI. CDR3 coding DNA: TGTGCCAGCTCAATCACGGATGAGCAGTTCTTC. Its protein is CASSITDEQFF. Looking up the rest from reference TRBV18 and TRBJ2-1 gives the full variable domain: NAGVMQNPRHLVRRRGQEARLRCSPMKGHSHVYWYRQLPEEGLKFMVYLQKENIIDESGMPKERFSAEFPKEGPSILRIQQVVRGDSAAYFCASSITDEQFFGPGTRLTVL.

In this sample, this clonotype turned up many times. This chain joins TRBV7-4 and TRBJ1-1; no definite D call. The CDR3 has 15 amino acids. CDR1 is SGHVT, CDR2 SQSDAQ, per germline. V gave up 1 base and J gave up 4 bases, with 13 bases separating them. CDR3: CASSLVVRVGTEAFF. The DNA of the CDR3 is TGTGCCAGCAGCTTAGTGGTGAGGGTGGGCACTGAAGCTTTCTTT.

This clonotype was counted many times. The rearrangement joins TRBV12-3 or TRBV12-4 to TRBJ1-5; the match to TRBD1 covers 7 bases. The junction had 7 bases not matched to a gene; V was cut back by 3 bases and J by 5 bases. CDR3 length equals 15 residues. Here the CDR3 DNA reads TGTGCCAGCAGTTTTGGAGGGGGCATCGATCAGCCCCAGCATTTT. This codes for CASSFGGGIDQPQHF.

This clonotype was detected ten times or more. This chain links TRBV20-1 with TRBJ1-6; D is ambiguous. CDR3 length: 16 residues. Looked up from germline, CDR1 is DFQATT and CDR2 is SNEGSKA (reference sequence). Deletions cut 1 base from V and 1 base from J, with 11 bases between. CDR3 DNA sequence: TGCAGTGCTAGAGGTCCCCCGGGGTCCTATAATTCACCCCTCCACTTT. Translating it yields CSARGPPGSYNSPLHF.

This clonotype was counted many times. V gene TRBV20-1 combines with J gene TRBJ2-2; D is unclear. V dropped 0 bases and J dropped 3 bases, with 2 bases sitting between them. The CDR3 loop spans 12 amino acids. CDR1 and CDR2 from the germline V gene are DFQATT and SNEGSKA (reference sequence). The CDR3 DNA is TGCAGTGCTAGAGATTACACCGGGGAGCTGTTTTTT. It specifies CSARDYTGELFF.

This clonotype was observed a few times. The rearrangement joins TRBV29-1 to TRBJ1-2, with D hard to call. The ends were cut back, 5 bases at V and 2 bases at J, with 6 bases in the middle. Germline V gene sequence: CDR1 SQVTM, CDR2 ANQGSEA. The CDR3 loop spans 11 amino acids. The CDR3 DNA reads as TGCAGCGTTCCGGCGAACTATGGCTACACCTTC. Amino acids: CSVPANYGYTF.

The table lists this clonotype with many counts. An end of the junction does not agree with germline; a read error may underlie this. The rearrangement joins TRBV5-4 to TRBJ1-2; D gene uncertain. Per the germline V gene, CDR1 is SGHNT and CDR2 is YYREEE (reference sequence). CDR3 size: 13 residues. The CDR3 spells CASSLARQRGYTF. In DNA, the CDR3 is TGTGCCAGCAGTTTGGCCCGCCAACGTGGCTACACCTTC.

This clonotype was detected many times. V usage is TRBV29-1 and J usage is TRBJ1-1; 7 bases line up with TRBD1. The CDR3 extends over 15 amino acids. Germline V CDR1 and CDR2: SQVTM, ANQGSEA. The trim removed 6 bases at V and 1 base at J, leaving 11 bases unmatched. The CDR3 region has the DNA TGCAGCGTCGTACCGGGACAGCATTCGAACACTGAAGCTTTCTTT. This codes for CSVVPGQHSNTEAFF.

This clonotype was recorded at least ten times. V usage is TRBV24-1 and J usage is TRBJ1-2, with D unclear. Deletions cut 4 bases from V and 3 bases from J, with 11 bases between. CDR3 length: 14 amino acids. Germline-derived CDR1 and CDR2 are KGHDR and SFDVKD. The CDR3, as DNA: TGTGCCACCAGTGACCCCCCCGAGGACTATGGCTACACCTTC. Its translation: CATSDPPEDYGYTF.

This clonotype was observed at least ten times. This rearrangement joins TRBV29-1 to TRBJ1-4; D gene unclear. Between the trimmed V and J ends, which lost 0 bases and 4 bases, there was a span of 6 bases. CDR1 is SQVTM, CDR2 ANQGSEA, per germline. The CDR3 covers 13 residues. The CDR3 sequence: CSVEDGLNEKLFF. As DNA, the CDR3 is TGCAGCGTTGAAGATGGTCTTAATGAAAAACTGTTTTTT.

The table lists this clonotype with many counts. The rearrangement joins TRBV20-1 to TRBJ2-1, with D uncertain. Trimming left V 0 bases short and J 8 bases short, with 8 bases between. Germline CDR1 is DFQATT and CDR2 is SNEGSKA (reference sequence). This CDR3 spans 12 amino acids. CDR3 in amino acids: CSARETTHEQFF. As DNA, the CDR3 is TGCAGTGCTAGAGAAACGACCCATGAGCAGTTCTTC.

The sample holds many counts of this clonotype. The chain carries TRBV27 and TRBJ2-1; 10 positions match TRBD1. With V trimmed by 8 bases and J by 7 bases, 11 bases remained unmatched. The CDR3 is 15 residues long. Germline V lookup: CDR1 MNHEY, CDR2 SMNVEV (reference sequence). CDR3 amino acids: CASQTRDRGHNEQFF. The CDR3 DNA reads as TGTGCCAGCCAAACCCGGGACAGGGGTCATAATGAGCAGTTCTTC.

This clonotype was seen at least ten times. The chain is built from TRBV6-1 and TRBJ2-7; a possible D gene is TRBD1 (6 bases). The V end was cut by 5 bases, the J end by 3 bases, with 11 bases between. CDR1 is MNHNS, CDR2 SASEGT, per germline. The CDR3 length is 13 residues. The CDR3 region is CASSRDNLYEQYF. CDR3 coding DNA: TGTGCCAGCAGTCGGGACAACCTCTACGAGCAGTACTTC.

At least ten counts were recorded for this clonotype. The chain couples TRBV6-2 or TRBV6-3 to TRBJ1-5, with D perhaps TRBD1 (5 bases). Looked up from germline, CDR1 is MNHEY and CDR2 is SVGEGT. This CDR3 region has 18 residues. V lost 0 bases and J 6 bases, leaving 21 bases between the germline ends. The CDR3 protein is CASSYSLIRGREGQPQHF. CDR3 DNA sequence: TGTGCCAGCAGTTACTCTCTCATTCGTGGCAGGGAAGGTCAGCCCCAGCATTTT.

This clonotype was found many times. V is TRBV7-8 and J is TRBJ2-1; TRBD2 matches at 9 bases. The CDR3 extends over 13 amino acids. The V and J ends lost 6 bases and 8 bases, in that order; junction bases with no gene match: 5. CDR1 and CDR2 from the germline V gene are SGHVS and FQNEAQ. CDR3 in amino acids: CASSFSGRHEQFF. Here the CDR3 DNA reads TGTGCCAGCAGTTTTAGCGGGAGACATGAGCAGTTCTTC.

This clonotype was counted ten times or more. The chain recombines TRBV6-2 or TRBV6-3 with TRBJ1-1; D possibly corresponds to TRBD1 (5 bases). This CDR3 is built from 14 residues. In germline, CDR1 is MNHEY, CDR2 SVGEGT. Trimming removed 2 bases at V and 1 base at J, with 8 bases between. The CDR3 DNA follows: TGTGCCAGCAGTTACCCTGGGGGGAACACTGAAGCTTTCTTT. The encoded protein is CASSYPGGNTEAFF.

CDR3 sequence (DNA): TGTGCCAGCAGTTTAAGAGGCGTCCCCTACGAGCAGTACTTC. It yields the protein CASSLRGVPYEQYF. The chain has TRBV12-3 or TRBV12-4 and TRBJ2-7; D is uncertain. The ends were cut back, 2 bases at V and 2 bases at J, with 10 bases in the middle. The CDR3 is 14 amino acids.

This clonotype has a count of ten or more. The chain uses TRBV20-1 and TRBJ2-4; D not certain. V was trimmed by 0 bases and J by 2 bases, leaving 8 bases between them. The CDR3 consists of 14 residues. Germline V CDR1 and CDR2: DFQATT, SNEGSKA (reference sequence). CDR3 region: CSARDPTSKNIQYF. In DNA, the CDR3 is TGCAGTGCTAGAGATCCGACATCCAAAAACATTCAGTACTTC.

The genes are TRBV3-1 and TRBJ2-7; D is uncertain. The CDR3 covers 13 residues. Germline V CDR1 and CDR2: LGHDT, YNNKEL (reference sequence). Trimming took off 2 bases at V and 6 bases at J, with 11 bases between the two ends. The CDR3 loop reads CASSQFTTGEQYF. CDR3 nucleotides: TGTGCCAGCAGCCAATTTACAACGGGCGAGCAGTACTTC.

In its sample, this clonotype was seen many times. V and J are TRBV11-1 and TRBJ2-3; the match to TRBD2 covers 12 bases. Looked up from germline, CDR1 is SGHAT and CDR2 is FQDESV (reference sequence). The CDR3 is made up of 17 amino acids. The J segment lost 4 bases and the V segment lost 1 base, leaving 6 bases of the junction unmatched. CDR3 coding DNA: TGTGCCAGCAGCTTAGTAGTCGGACTAGCGGGATCAGATACGCAGTATTTT. Its translation: CASSLVVGLAGSDTQYF.

Ten or more counts support this clonotype. This chain uses TRBV4-3 with TRBJ2-1; the D is unclear. The CDR3 has 13 residues. The V gene's germline CDR1 is LGHNA and CDR2 YSLEER. Trimming stripped 8 bases from V and 0 bases from J, with 8 bases between. The CDR3 loop is CASGRSSYNEQFF. The CDR3 DNA sequence: TGCGCCAGCGGTAGGAGCTCCTACAATGAGCAGTTCTTC.

This clonotype was seen many times. The chain couples TRBV4-2 to TRBJ2-3; 8 bases fit TRBD2. CDR1 is LGHNA and CDR2 is YNFKEQ in the germline V gene. CDR3 length: 15 residues. The V and J ends lost 3 bases and 2 bases, in that order; junction bases with no gene match: 4. The CDR3 sequence is CASSQVAGLTDTQYF. CDR3 sequence (DNA): TGTGCCAGCAGCCAGGTAGCGGGACTCACAGATACGCAGTATTTT.

CDR3: CASSYDRMMNTEAFF. The CDR3 DNA reads as TGCGCCAGCAGCTATGACCGGATGATGAACACTGAAGCTTTCTTT. The chain is built from TRBV5-1 and TRBJ1-1; D gene uncertain. The CDR3 contains 15 residues. Per germline, CDR1 SGHRS and CDR2 YFSETQ. The V end was cut by 3 bases, the J end by 0 bases, with 12 bases between.

This clonotype was counted many times. The chain recombines TRBV19 with TRBJ1-1, with TRBD1 identical over 11 bases. The CDR3 spans 14 residues. Trimming removed 4 bases from V and 6 bases from J; junction bases left unmatched: 4. Germline lookup yields CDR1 LNHDA and CDR2 SQIVND (reference sequence). The CDR3 sequence is CASSTDRGQAEAFF. The CDR3 DNA follows: TGTGCCAGTAGTACGGACAGGGGGCAAGCTGAAGCTTTCTTT.

This clonotype has ten or more counts. This sequence joins TRBV6-2 or TRBV6-3 and TRBJ2-1; 11 positions agree with TRBD2. V was clipped by 4 bases and J by 7 bases; unmatched bases: 12. Germline CDR1 is MNHEY and CDR2 is SVGEGT. This CDR3 has 17 residues. Here the CDR3 reads CASSSPTSGKNYNEQFF. The CDR3 region has the DNA TGTGCCAGCAGTTCCCCGACTAGCGGGAAAAACTATAATGAGCAGTTCTTC.

Worth noting for this clonotype: Possible read error: a much larger clone is one base away. V usage is TRBV28 and J usage is TRBJ2-5; D remains unclear. The CDR3 sequence is 10 residues long. The germline V gene encodes CDR1 MDHEN and CDR2 SYDVKM. The chain's CDR3 is CASRQETRYF. The CDR3 region has the DNA TGTGCCAGCAGGCAGGAGACCCGGTACTTC. Filled out from reference TRBV28 and TRBJ2-5, the complete variable domain reads DVKVTQSSRYLVKRTGEKVFLECVQDMDHENMFWYRQDPGLGLRLIYFSYDVKMKEKGDIPEGYSVSREKKERFSLILESASTNQTSMYLCASRQETRYFGPGTRLLVL.